A selection of T cell receptor beta chains follows, all from one sample in a study of blood T cell repertoires in COVID-19. TCRdb's copy holds only in-frame clones and misses some; the assay was immunoSEQ multiplex PCR. The profile shows 250,000 to 300,000 clones, around 90% of them singletons. The sequenced sample consisted of peripheral blood. The receptors were sampled from a woman aged 50 to 60 who had recovered from COVID-19. CDR3s include the opening cysteine and the closing phenylalanine or tryptophan. D genes are given only for firm matches. A row's size may be missing; if present it is once, few, many or a size class.

D: TRBD1
J: TRBJ2-7
V: TRBV16
length: 16
size: NA
DNA: TGTGCCAGCAGCCAATCGTTTGGGACAGCTTCCTACGAGCAGTACTTC
CDR3: CASSQSFGTASYEQYF

D: NA
J: TRBJ1-1
V: TRBV12-3/TRBV12-4
length: 12
size: NA
DNA: TGTGCCAGCAGTACCTATGGTACTGAAGCTTTCTTT
CDR3: CASSTYGTEAFF

D: TRBD1
J: TRBJ1-4
V: TRBV7-9
length: 13
size: NA
DNA: TGTGCCAGCACCTGGACAGGGAAAGAAAAACTGTTTTTT
CDR3: CASTWTGKEKLFF

D: TRBD1
J: TRBJ1-1
V: TRBV28
length: 11
size: NA
DNA: TGTGCCAGCAGTTGGGGACAGGAAGCTTTCTTT
CDR3: CASSWGQEAFF

D: NA
J: TRBJ1-5
V: TRBV10-2
length: 15
size: NA
DNA: TGCGCCAGCAGTGAGTCTACAAGGTTCGGGCAGCCCCAGCATTTT
CDR3: CASSESTRFGQPQHF

D: NA
J: TRBJ1-4
V: TRBV7-7
length: 15
size: NA
DNA: TGTGCTAGCAGCCCTGGCTGGGGCCCTAATGAAAAACTGTTTTTT
CDR3: CASSPGWGPNEKLFF

D: TRBD1
J: TRBJ2-5
V: TRBV5-1
length: 15
size: few
DNA: TGCGCCAGCAGCGAACCCGGGACAGGCCAAGAGACCCAGTACTTC
CDR3: CASSEPGTGQETQYF

D: NA
J: TRBJ1-1
V: TRBV6-5
length: 14
size: NA
DNA: TGTGCCAGCAGTTACGGGGAGGGGAACACTGAAGCTTTCTTT
CDR3: CASSYGEGNTEAFF

D: NA
J: TRBJ2-1
V: TRBV6-2/TRBV6-3
length: 15
size: few
DNA: TGTGCCAGCAGTTACGGGGGGGCTTCCTACAATGAGCAGTTCTTC
CDR3: CASSYGGASYNEQFF

D: NA
J: TRBJ2-7
V: TRBV3-1/TRBV3-2
length: 13
size: NA
DNA: TGTGCCAGCAGCCAAGGTGCGGGGAGCGAGCAGTACTTC
CDR3: CASSQGAGSEQYF

D: TRBD2
J: TRBJ2-7
V: TRBV11-3
length: 14
size: NA
DNA: TGTGCCAGCAGCTTAGGAGGGAGGGACTACGAGCAGTACTTC
CDR3: CASSLGGRDYEQYF

D: TRBD1
J: TRBJ1-1
V: TRBV6-5
length: 13
size: NA
DNA: TGTGCCAGCAGCAGACAGGGGACCACTGAAGCTTTCTTT
CDR3: CASSRQGTTEAFF

D: NA
J: TRBJ1-1
V: TRBV5-4
length: 14
size: NA
DNA: TGTGCCAGCAGCTCCTTACAGGTGAACACTGAAGCTTTCTTT
CDR3: CASSSLQVNTEAFF

D: NA
J: TRBJ1-2
V: TRBV29-1
length: 13
size: NA
DNA: TGCAGCGTTACCAGGGGTGACGGGTATGGCTACACCTTC
CDR3: CSVTRGDGYGYTF

D: TRBD2
J: TRBJ2-6
V: TRBV7-3
length: 19
size: NA
DNA: TGTGCCAGCAGCCTACCGGGACTAGCGGGAGTGGCTGGGGCCAACGTCCTGACTTTC
CDR3: CASSLPGLAGVAGANVLTF

D: NA
J: TRBJ1-3
V: TRBV7-6
length: 16
size: NA
DNA: TGTGCCAGCAGCTTAAGGGGGGGCGAGTCTGGAAACACCATATATTTT
CDR3: CASSLRGGESGNTIYF

D: TRBD1
J: TRBJ2-1
V: TRBV30
length: 14
size: NA
DNA: TGTGCCTGGAGAGGGGAGGACAGGGCTCGAGGGCAGTTCTTC
CDR3: CAWRGEDRARGQFF